The clone carrying this TCR beta chain was counted at least ten times. The antigen remains undetermined. The record originates from a study of molecular identifiers for immune sequencing clone quantification. Study overall: Replicates involved a five-way split of RNA from approximately 20,000 or 98,000 naive CD8 cells, with sequencing of four.

Notes on the study in general: Effector cells had over 98% of their molecules in clones above 20 RNA copies, while naive cells had under 1%.

Germline V gene data show CDR1 as SGHDT and CDR2 as YYEEEE. The CDR3 extends over 12 amino acids. V was pared by 4 bases and J by 7 bases, with 10 bases between. One entry per CDR3 protein results from TCRdb running MiXCR on the PCR reads. The table shows roughly 300,000 distinct CDR3 sequences, with roughly 24% occurring only once. Sequences were obtained from naive CD8+ T cells from blood, with Jurkat cell RNA spiked in. Subset defined: FACS-sorted CD8+CD4-CCR7+CD45RA+ naive T cells. This chain joins TRBV5-6 and TRBJ2-3; D remains unclear. This receptor was taken from a human donor in good health. Some libraries in this study had Jurkat cell RNA spiked in. The CDR3 sequence is CASSPDANTQYF. For the CDR3, the DNA is TGTGCCAGCAGCCCCGACGCGAATACGCAGTATTTT.